The 11 T cell receptor beta chains reported below all come from one sample, sequenced in a study of cytomegalovirus exposure and HLA in healthy donors. 13 Jbeta primers and 60 Vbeta primers were used for the PCR. Sequencing used immunoSEQ multiplex PCR; TCRdb keeps in-frame clones, though not all of them. The data contain approximately 75,000 clones, under 85% of them seen just once; the ten biggest clones take up roughly 11%. The sample taken for sequencing was PBMCs. The receptors were gathered from a woman aged 60-70 years in good health and CMV-seropositive.

The rearrangement links TRBV5-1 to TRBJ2-7, with D unclear. The CDR3 has 12 amino acids. V lost 0 bases and J lost 5, with 6 bases in between. Germline V gene data show CDR1 as SGHRS and CDR2 as YFSETQ. The CDR3 sequence is CASSLDGDEQYF. CDR3 coding DNA: TGCGCCAGCAGCTTGGACGGTGACGAGCAGTACTTC.

As regards this clone: Compared with germline, one end of the junction differs, possibly owing to a read error. In the same sample, other DNA sequences code for this CDR3. This chain links TRBV18 with TRBJ1-1; D unresolved. The CDR3 consists of 11 residues. Germline V gene sequence: CDR1 KGHSH, CDR2 LQKENI. CDR3 coding DNA: TGTGCCAGCTCACCAGACACCGAAGCTTTCTTT. It yields the protein CASSPDTEAFF.

The V and J genes are TRBV29-1 and TRBJ2-3; TRBD2 matches at 7 bases. CDR1 and CDR2 from the germline V gene are SQVTM and ANQGSEA. The CDR3 contains 13 residues. After removal of 6 bases from V and 2 bases from J, the junction contained 5 bases not matched to a gene. In nucleotides, the CDR3 is TGCAGCGTGCGCGGGGGTTCCACAGATACGCAGTATTTT. This gives the protein CSVRGGSTDTQYF.

The chain has TRBV5-5 and TRBJ1-5; 7 bases line up with TRBD1. The CDR3 contains 15 residues. Losses at the gene ends were 1 base for V and 0 bases for J; bases not matched to a gene: 1. Germline V gene lookup returns CDR1 SGHKS and CDR2 YYEKEE (reference sequence). The CDR3 coding sequence is TGTGCCAGCAGCTTGCGACAGGGTAGCAATCAGCCCCAGCATTTT. This translates into CASSLRQGSNQPQHF. The full variable domain, rest sourced from reference TRBV5-5 and TRBJ1-5, is DAGVTQSPTHLIKTRGQQVTLRCSPISGHKSVSWYQQVLGQGPQFIFQYYEKEERGRGNFPDRFSARQFPNYSSELNVNALLLGDSALYLCASSLRQGSNQPQHFGDGTRLSIL.

The chain combines TRBV5-4 with TRBJ2-1; 8 bases align to TRBD2. J gave up 8 bases and V 4 bases, and 11 bases lay outside the gene matches. The CDR3 sequence is 15 residues long. The germline CDR1 and CDR2 sequences are SGHNT and YYREEE (reference sequence). Here the CDR3 DNA reads TGTGCCAGCAGCCCGGGGGGGCCGGGGAAGGATGAGCAGTTCTTC. Its protein is CASSPGGPGKDEQFF. The whole variable domain, filled in from reference TRBV5-4 and TRBJ2-1, reads ETGVTQSPTHLIKTRGQQVTLRCSSQSGHNTVSWYQQALGQGPQFIFQYYREEENGRGNFPPRFSGLQFPNYSSELNVNALELDDSALYLCASSPGGPGKDEQFFGPGTRLTVL.

In its sample, this clone was seen a few times. This sequence is one base from a far larger clone and is likely a read error. Additional DNA sequences in this sample encode the identical CDR3. V usage is TRBV14 and J usage is TRBJ2-1; possible D gene TRBD2, 6 bases. From germline, CDR1 is SGHDN and CDR2 FVKESK. Trimming stripped 8 bases from V and 11 bases from J, with 19 bases between. The CDR3 has 13 residues. The CDR3 sequence: CASCRGPAGQQFF. The CDR3 DNA is TGTGCCAGCTGCCGCGGACCTGCGGGGCAGCAGTTCTTC.

The gene calls are TRBV6-5 and TRBJ2-2; 8 bases align to TRBD1. The ends lost 5 bases at V and 5 bases at J; junction bases unmatched: 7. The CDR3 extends over 15 amino acids. Germline V CDR1 and CDR2: MNHEY, SVGAGI. This chain's CDR3 is CASSKRQGWTGELFF. The CDR3 DNA sequence: TGTGCCAGCAGTAAACGACAGGGGTGGACCGGGGAGCTGTTTTTT.

This clone was counted only a few times. The chain links TRBV5-1 to TRBJ1-5; D gene ambiguous. Germline V gene data show CDR1 as SGHRS and CDR2 as YFSETQ. V was shortened by 0 bases and J by 5 bases, with 6 bases between the two germline ends. This CDR3 has 13 amino acids. Here the CDR3 reads CASSLAGDQPQHF. DNA for the CDR3: TGCGCCAGCAGCTTGGCTGGAGATCAGCCCCAGCATTTT.

The chain is built from TRBV19 and TRBJ1-1; 10 bases match TRBD1. Trimming removed 5 bases from V and 4 bases from J; junction bases left unmatched: 7. The length of the CDR3 is 15 residues. Germline V lookup: CDR1 LNHDA, CDR2 SQIVND (reference sequence). The CDR3 region is CASSVGQGSGTEAFF. The CDR3 DNA is TGTGCCAGTAGTGTGGGACAGGGGTCGGGCACTGAAGCTTTCTTT.

The rearrangement uses TRBV30 and TRBJ1-1, with TRBD1 as a possible D gene (5 bases). V was trimmed by 0 bases and J by 2 bases, leaving 13 bases between them. The CDR3 totals 15 residues. Per the germline V gene, CDR1 is GTSNPN and CDR2 is SVGIG (reference sequence). The DNA for the CDR3 is TGTGCCTGGAGTGTTGTGACAGAAATTAACACTGAAGCTTTCTTT. It encodes CAWSVVTEINTEAFF. The full variable domain, rest sourced from reference TRBV30 and TRBJ1-1, is SQTIHQWPATLVQPVGSPLSLECTVEGTSNPNLYWYRQAAGRGLQLLFYSVGIGQISSEVPQNLSASRPQDRQFILSSKKLLLSDSGFYLCAWSVVTEINTEAFFGQGTRLTVV.

The chain joins TRBV6-1 to TRBJ2-1; D unresolved. Germline values: CDR1 MNHNS, CDR2 SASEGT. CDR3 length: 11 residues. The V gene lost 4 bases and the J gene lost 8 bases, with 6 bases spanning the gap. CDR3 residues: CASSVQYEQFF. The CDR3 DNA sequence: TGTGCCAGCAGTGTCCAGTATGAGCAGTTCTTC.